This T cell receptor (beta chain) was found in a study of T cell repertoires in cytomegalovirus infection (dated by TCRdb to between 2019 and 2020). Broadly, across the study: Alongside well-studied HLA-B-restricted epitopes, the peptide stimulations were aimed at recently identified HLA-C-restricted CMV epitopes, whose presentation resists viral immunomodulation. The HLA type of each donor mattered for the analysis, because public TCR beta signatures pointed to carriage of CMV infection along with the matching HLA type.

Instrument used: Illumina HiSeq 1500. TCRdb took the public reads, trimmed them with fastp at Q25, ran MiXCR for clone calling and kept in-frame beta chains. CDR3 protein duplicates are merged, each entry listing the most common genes and DNA. The sample table shows 550,000 to 700,000 distinct CDR3 sequences, and 40% are seen once. The top ten clonotypes cover around 46% of the sample. This specimen's treatment or condition label, interpreted: in vitro stimulation with specific CMV peptide epitopes to enrich CMV-specific T cells. The paper's findings and limits, for the study overall: Carriers of CMV infection plus the relevant HLA type were discriminated by the cumulative frequency of public TCR beta family members in the study cohort and in an independent 352-donor cohort. The ex vivo response was dominated by HLA-C-restricted CMV-specific TCR beta clonotypes, and the single most frequent clonotype in two of eight donors was supplied by these HLA-C-restricted clonotypes.

With respect to this clonotype: Its antigen remains undetermined. Base-call qualities are not available, and no considerably larger clone is one nucleotide away.

The CDR3 contains 16 residues, cysteine and phenylalanine counted. Only the CDR3 region is kept as DNA, spanning 48 bases read in frame from base 1. V and J are truncated by 3 bases and 6 bases respectively, leaving an intervening sequence of 17 bases. As encoded in the germline V gene (reference sequence), CDR1 is MNHNY while CDR2 is SVGAGI. The receptor comes from a human donor in good health (CMV status not recorded). Some clones in this sample may be carry-over from other donors' samples. The material sequenced was cultured PBMCs, taken from culture after CMV antigen stimulation. The V and J genes are TRBV6-6 and TRBJ2-2; TRBD2 is a possible D gene, resting on 6 matching bases. This receptor has the CDR3 CASSYRRGSSAGELFF. The DNA is as follows: TGTGCCAGCAGTTATCGGAGGGGATCGAGCGCCGGGGAGCTGTTTTTT.